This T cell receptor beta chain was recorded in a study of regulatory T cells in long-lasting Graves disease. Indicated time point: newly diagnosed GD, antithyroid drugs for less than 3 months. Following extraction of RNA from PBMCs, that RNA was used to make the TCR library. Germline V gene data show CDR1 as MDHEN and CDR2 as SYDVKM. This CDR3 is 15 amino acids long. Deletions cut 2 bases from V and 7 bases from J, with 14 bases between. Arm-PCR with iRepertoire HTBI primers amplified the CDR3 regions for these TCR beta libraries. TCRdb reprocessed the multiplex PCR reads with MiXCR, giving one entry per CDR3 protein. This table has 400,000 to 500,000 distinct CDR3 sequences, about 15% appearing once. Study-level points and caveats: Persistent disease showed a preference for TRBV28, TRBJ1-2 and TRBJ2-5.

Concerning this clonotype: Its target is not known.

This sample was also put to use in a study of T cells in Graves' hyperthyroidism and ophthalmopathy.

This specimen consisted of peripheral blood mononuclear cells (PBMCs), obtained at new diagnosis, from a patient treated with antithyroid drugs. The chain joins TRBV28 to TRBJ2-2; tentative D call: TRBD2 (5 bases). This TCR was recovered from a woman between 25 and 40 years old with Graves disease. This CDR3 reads CASSLAAGLVGELFF. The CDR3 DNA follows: TGTGCCAGCAGTTTAGCGGCGGGTTTGGTCGGGGAGCTGTTTTTT.